Shown below are 18 T cell receptor beta chains from a single sample sequenced in a study of T cell responses to AZD1222 COVID-19 vaccine. Only in-frame clones appear in the TCRdb table, and some are missing; sequencing was by immunoSEQ multiplex PCR. The top ten clones hold 1% of a sample with 200,000 to 250,000 clones, 90% to 95% of them seen once. Here the sequenced sample was peripheral blood, taken on day 0 of MenACWY control vaccination. The receptors stem from an adult in good health.

The V gene is TRBV7-9, the J gene TRBJ2-3, with 15 nucleotides matching TRBD2. The CDR3 consists of 16 residues. Germline CDR1 is SEHNR and CDR2 is FQNEAQ (reference sequence). Trimming removed 5 bases from V and 4 bases from J; junction bases left unmatched: 4. For the CDR3, the DNA is TGTGCCAGCAGCCCGGGACTAGCGGGGGGCCCAGATACGCAGTATTTT. Protein product: CASSPGLAGGPDTQYF.

The chain employs TRBV6-6 and TRBJ2-1; D uncertain. The V gene's germline CDR1 is MNHNY and CDR2 SVGAGI (reference sequence). The V and J ends lost 5 bases and 7 bases respectively, with 15 bases between them. This CDR3 comprises 14 residues. As DNA, the CDR3 is TGTGCCAGCAGTCGAGCAGGTGTAGGTAATGAGCAGTTCTTC. It is translated as CASSRAGVGNEQFF.

The chain combines TRBV5-5 with TRBJ1-1; D uncertain. The V gene lost 5 bases and the J gene lost 3 bases, with 8 bases spanning the gap. Germline-derived CDR1 and CDR2 are SGHKS and YYEKEE (reference sequence). The CDR3 is 12 residues long. The CDR3 protein is CASSPGYTEAFF. In nucleotides, the CDR3 is TGTGCCAGCAGTCCCGGGTACACTGAAGCTTTCTTT.

This chain connects TRBV7-2 to TRBJ2-2; TRBD2 aligns across 11 bases. V dropped 2 bases and J dropped 7; count of bases not matched to a gene: 9. Per germline, CDR1 SGHTA and CDR2 FQGNSA. The length of the CDR3 is 17 residues. CDR3 region: CASSLTSGGRGGGELFF. CDR3 DNA sequence: TGTGCCAGCAGCTTAACTAGCGGGGGCCGTGGGGGCGGGGAGCTGTTTTTT.

The gene calls are TRBV6-6 and TRBJ1-4; TRBD1 might be the D (6 bases). V was shortened by 0 bases and J by 4 bases, with 9 bases between the two germline ends. The germline CDR1 and CDR2 sequences are MNHNY and SVGAGI (reference sequence). CDR3 size: 15 residues. The CDR3 DNA follows: TGTGCCAGCAGTTACTCGACAGGCCTTAATGAAAAACTGTTTTTT. It is translated as CASSYSTGLNEKLFF.

The V call is TRBV4-1, the J call TRBJ1-5; D may be TRBD1 (6 bases). Trimming stripped 3 bases from V and 11 bases from J, with 32 bases between. The CDR3 is made up of 19 amino acids. CDR1 is MGHRA and CDR2 is YSYEKL in the germline V gene. For the CDR3, the DNA is TGCGCCAGCAGCCATGGTTGGGGGGGGGCTTCTAAGACTAAGGGAGCCCAGCATTTT. The encoded protein is CASSHGWGGASKTKGAQHF.

The gene calls are TRBV12-5 and TRBJ1-1; a weak D match, TRBD1 (5 bases). Trimming pared 3 bases from V and 0 bases from J, leaving 5 bases between. The CDR3 length is 13 residues. Germline loops: CDR1 LGHNT, CDR2 FRNRAP. CDR3 sequence (DNA): TGTGCTAGTGGTTTAGGGGTGAACACTGAAGCTTTCTTT. This translates into CASGLGVNTEAFF.

This clone was picked up a small number of times. The chain uses TRBV28 and TRBJ1-2; D is unresolved. The germline gives CDR1 MDHEN, CDR2 SYDVKM. The CDR3 extends over 12 amino acids. V was shortened by 1 base and J by 8 bases, with 8 bases between the two germline ends. Here the CDR3 reads CASSLFPGGYTF. In nucleotides, the CDR3 is TGTGCCAGCAGTTTATTTCCAGGAGGCTACACCTTC.

This clone has a handful of counts. This sequence joins TRBV24-1 and TRBJ2-5; TRBD2 matches 7 bases. Germline V gene lookup returns CDR1 KGHDR and CDR2 SFDVKD. The junction had 3 bases not matched to a gene; V was cut back by 3 bases and J by 0 bases. The CDR3 totals 15 residues. The CDR3 DNA sequence: TGTGCCACCAGTGATGGGACTACCTACCAAGAGACCCAGTACTTC. Translation gives CATSDGTTYQETQYF.

This sequence joins TRBV10-3 and TRBJ2-5, with D perhaps matching TRBD2 (6 bases). Germline V gene lookup returns CDR1 ENHRY and CDR2 SYGVKD. The CDR3 runs to 13 residues. V lost 5 bases and J 5 bases, leaving 12 bases between the germline ends. The CDR3 sequence is CAISFSGGETQYF. CDR3 nucleotides: TGTGCCATCAGTTTTAGCGGAGGGGAGACCCAGTACTTC.

For this clone: Other nucleotide sequences in the sample specify the same CDR3. This chain links TRBV3-1 (or the pseudogene TRBV3-2) with TRBJ1-2; 8 bases align to TRBD1. The V gene end was trimmed by 0 bases and the J gene end by 8 bases; junction bases not matched to a gene: 2. The CDR3 spans 13 residues. The germline V gene encodes CDR1 LGHDT and CDR2 YNNKEL (reference sequence). DNA for the CDR3: TGTGCCAGCAGCCAAGACAGGGGGCGAGGCTACACCTTC. It codes for CASSQDRGRGYTF.

The chain combines TRBV19 with TRBJ1-2, with D unclear. Germline CDR1 LNHDA, CDR2 SQIVND (reference sequence). The CDR3 is 13 amino acids. Trimming removed 7 bases from V and 4 bases from J, with 13 bases in between. CDR3: CASTTTAPYGYTF. The CDR3 DNA reads TGTGCCAGTACCACGACGGCTCCCTATGGCTACACCTTC.

The CDR3 loop reads CASSLWTGGNEKLFF. The CDR3 DNA sequence: TGTGCCAGCAGCTTATGGACAGGGGGTAATGAAAAACTGTTTTTT. The chain uses TRBV7-9 and TRBJ1-4, with TRBD1 matching 10 bases. V lost 2 bases and J lost 4; bases outside the gene matches: 1. Germline V gene sequence: CDR1 SEHNR, CDR2 FQNEAQ (reference sequence). This CDR3 region has 15 residues.

This rearrangement joins TRBV7-9 to TRBJ1-2; D remains unclear. V shed 5 bases and J shed 2 bases, with 9 bases lying between them. Germline CDR1 reads SEHNR; CDR2 reads FQNEAQ (reference sequence). CDR3 length equals 13 residues. Written as DNA, the CDR3 is TGTGCCAGCAGCCAAATCGAGAACTATGGCTACACCTTC. Its translation: CASSQIENYGYTF. Using reference TRBV7-9 and TRBJ1-2 for the parts outside the CDR3, the full variable domain is DTGVSQNPRHKITKRGQNVTFRCDPISEHNRLYWYRQTLGQGPEFLTYFQNEAQLEKSRLLSDRFSAERPKGSFSTLEIQRTEQGDSAMYLCASSQIENYGYTFGSGTRLTVV.

This rearrangement joins TRBV15 to TRBJ1-5, with TRBD1 as a possible D gene (5 bases). V lost 5 bases and J lost 8, with 19 bases in between. Germline-derived CDR1 and CDR2 are LNHNV and YYDKDF (reference sequence). This CDR3 region has 15 residues. The CDR3 DNA reads as TGTGCCACCAGCGGAGGGGACGGACCCGGGGAGCCCCAGCATTTT. It is translated as CATSGGDGPGEPQHF.

The V call is TRBV7-9, the J call TRBJ2-2; D is uncertain. CDR3 size: 13 residues. Germline V gene lookup returns CDR1 SEHNR and CDR2 FQNEAQ (reference sequence). The V and J ends lost 1 base and 1 base respectively, with 1 base between them. DNA of the CDR3: TGTGCCAGCAGCTTAGGGAACACCGGGGAGCTGTTTTTT. Residues: CASSLGNTGELFF.

The V gene is TRBV1, the J gene TRBJ2-7; the D segment call TRBD1 is taken from the table without a DNA check. TRBV1 is labeled a pseudogene. The CDR3 contains 15 residues. The chain's CDR3 is CTSSLCERGPYEQYF. The CDR3 coding sequence is TGCACCAGCAGTCTCTGCGAAAGGGGTCCCTACGAGCAGTACTTC.

CDR3 residues: CASSIRTSNQPQHF. In nucleotides, the CDR3 is TGTGCCAGCAGTATCAGGACTAGCAATCAGCCCCAGCATTTT. The chain recombines TRBV2 with TRBJ1-5; D gene uncertain. Trimming left V 5 bases short and J 0 bases short, with 8 bases between. Germline V gene lookup returns CDR1 SNHLY and CDR2 FYNNEI. The CDR3 covers 14 residues.